This TCR beta chain derives from a study of blood T cells in healthy people across ages. Study-level background: Template switching caught about one barcoded beta molecule for each two T cells.

A second about 7 to 11 cycle PCR used barcoded and J-beta primers. TCRdb ran MiXCR on the 5' RACE reads and lists one entry per CDR3 protein. This table has about 1,500,000 distinct CDR3 sequences, 28% appearing once. Study-wide findings and caveats: Donor CMV infection status was unknown, possibly confounding age-related changes in expanded clonotypes.

This clonotype came up many times. The antigen is not known. This sequence was found in a woman aged 25 to 39 in good health. Sequencing was carried out using blood.

This CDR3 is CASSFRQGRNEQFF. The CDR3 DNA follows: TGTGCCAGCAGCTTCAGACAGGGGCGCAATGAGCAGTTCTTC. The chain links TRBV7-2 to TRBJ2-1; TRBD1 matches at 8 bases. V shed 3 bases and J 6 bases; nucleotides not matched to a gene: 4. Germline V CDR1 and CDR2: SGHTA, FQGNSA. There are 14 residues in the CDR3.